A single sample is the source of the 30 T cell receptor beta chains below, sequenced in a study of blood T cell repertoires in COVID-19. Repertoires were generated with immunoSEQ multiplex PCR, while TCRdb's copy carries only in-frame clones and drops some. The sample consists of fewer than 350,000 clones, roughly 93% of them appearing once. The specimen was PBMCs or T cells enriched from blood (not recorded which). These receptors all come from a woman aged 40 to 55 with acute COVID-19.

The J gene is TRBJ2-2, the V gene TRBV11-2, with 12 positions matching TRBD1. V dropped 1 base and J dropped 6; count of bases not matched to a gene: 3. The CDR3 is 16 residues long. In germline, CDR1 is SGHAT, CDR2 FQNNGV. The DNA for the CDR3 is TGTGCCAGCAGCTTAGCGGGACAGGGGGCGGCCGGGGAGCTGTTTTTT. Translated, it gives CASSLAGQGAAGELFF. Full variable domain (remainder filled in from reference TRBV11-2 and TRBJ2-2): EAGVAQSPRYKIIEKRQSVAFWCNPISGHATLYWYQQILGQGPKLLIQFQNNGVVDDSQLPKDRFSAERLKGVDSTLKIQPAKLEDSAVYLCASSLAGQGAAGELFFGEGSRLTVL.

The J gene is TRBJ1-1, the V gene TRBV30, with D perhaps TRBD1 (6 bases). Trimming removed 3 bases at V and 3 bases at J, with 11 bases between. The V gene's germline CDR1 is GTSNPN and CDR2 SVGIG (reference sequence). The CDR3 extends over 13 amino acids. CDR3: CAWRAGADTEAFF. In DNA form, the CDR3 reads TGTGCCTGGAGGGCGGGGGCCGACACTGAAGCTTTCTTT. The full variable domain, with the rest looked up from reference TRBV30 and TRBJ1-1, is SQTIHQWPATLVQPVGSPLSLECTVEGTSNPNLYWYRQAAGRGLQLLFYSVGIGQISSEVPQNLSASRPQDRQFILSSKKLLLSDSGFYLCAWRAGADTEAFFGQGTRLTVV.

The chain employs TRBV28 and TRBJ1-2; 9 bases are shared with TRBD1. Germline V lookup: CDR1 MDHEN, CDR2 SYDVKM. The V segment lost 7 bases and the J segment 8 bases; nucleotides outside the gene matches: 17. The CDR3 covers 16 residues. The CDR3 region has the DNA TGTGCCAGCACCCCCGGGACAGGGTCGTTCTCTTACGGCTACACCTTC. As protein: CASTPGTGSFSYGYTF.

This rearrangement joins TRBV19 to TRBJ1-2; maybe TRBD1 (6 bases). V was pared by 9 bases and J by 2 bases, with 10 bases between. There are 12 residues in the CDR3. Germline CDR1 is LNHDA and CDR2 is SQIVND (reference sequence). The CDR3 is CASTGTNYGYTF. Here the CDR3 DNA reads TGTGCCAGCACAGGGACGAACTATGGCTACACCTTC.

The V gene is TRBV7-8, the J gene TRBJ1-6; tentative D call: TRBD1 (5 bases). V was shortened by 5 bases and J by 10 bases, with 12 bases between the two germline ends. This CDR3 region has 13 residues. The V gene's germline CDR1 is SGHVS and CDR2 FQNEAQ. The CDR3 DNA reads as TGTGCCAGCAGCCGAACAGGATACTCACCCCTCCACTTT. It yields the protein CASSRTGYSPLHF.

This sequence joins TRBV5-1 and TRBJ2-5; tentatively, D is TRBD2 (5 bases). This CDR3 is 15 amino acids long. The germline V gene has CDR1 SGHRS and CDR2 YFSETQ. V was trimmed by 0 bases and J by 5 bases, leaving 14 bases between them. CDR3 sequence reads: CASSLGGSLGETQYF. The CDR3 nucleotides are TGCGCCAGCAGCTTGGGTGGGTCACTAGGGGAGACCCAGTACTTC.

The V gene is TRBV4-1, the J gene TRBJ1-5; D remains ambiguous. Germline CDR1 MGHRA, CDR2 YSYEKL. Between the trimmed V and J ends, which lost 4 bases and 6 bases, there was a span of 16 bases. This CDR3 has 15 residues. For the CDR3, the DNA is TGCGCCAGCAGCCCACCGGGTCCCCTTTTTCAGCCCCAGCATTTT. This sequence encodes CASSPPGPLFQPQHF.

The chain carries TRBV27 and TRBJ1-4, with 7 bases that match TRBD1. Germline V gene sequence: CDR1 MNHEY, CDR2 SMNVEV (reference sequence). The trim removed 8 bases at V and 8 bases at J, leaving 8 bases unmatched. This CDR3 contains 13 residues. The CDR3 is CASATGRREKLFF. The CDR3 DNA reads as TGTGCCAGCGCGACAGGGAGGCGAGAAAAACTGTTTTTT.

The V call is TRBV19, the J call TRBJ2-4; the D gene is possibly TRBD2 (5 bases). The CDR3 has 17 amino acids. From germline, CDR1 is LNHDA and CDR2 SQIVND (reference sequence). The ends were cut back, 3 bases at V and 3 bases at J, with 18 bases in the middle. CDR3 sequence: CASSMMVGEIGKNIQYF. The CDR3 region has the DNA TGTGCCAGTAGTATGATGGTCGGGGAGATAGGCAAAAACATTCAGTACTTC.

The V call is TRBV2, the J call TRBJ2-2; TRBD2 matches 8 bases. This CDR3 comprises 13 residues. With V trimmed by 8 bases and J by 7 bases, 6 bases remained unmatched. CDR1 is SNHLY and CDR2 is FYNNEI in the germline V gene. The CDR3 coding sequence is TGTGCCAGCGGAACTAGCGGCAACGGGGAGCTGTTTTTT. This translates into CASGTSGNGELFF.

CDR3 sequence: CASSQSSGGRYNEQFF. The CDR3 DNA sequence: TGTGCCAGCAGCCAATCCTCGGGGGGGCGGTACAATGAGCAGTTCTTC. This chain joins TRBV3-1 (or the pseudogene TRBV3-2) and TRBJ2-1, with 8 bases lining up with TRBD2. The CDR3 runs 16 residues. Germline CDR1 is LGHDT and CDR2 is YNNKEL (reference sequence). Trimming took 2 bases from V and 4 from J; bases not matched to a gene: 7.

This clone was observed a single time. This CDR3 is CAWSTTPGQRMNTEAFF. The CDR3 nucleotides are TGTGCCTGGAGTACAACCCCGGGACAGCGCATGAACACTGAAGCTTTCTTT. The genes are TRBV30 and TRBJ1-1; 7 bases match TRBD1. Trimming removed 2 bases from V and 0 bases from J; junction bases left unmatched: 12. Germline-derived CDR1 and CDR2 are GTSNPN and SVGIG (reference sequence). The CDR3 runs to 17 residues.

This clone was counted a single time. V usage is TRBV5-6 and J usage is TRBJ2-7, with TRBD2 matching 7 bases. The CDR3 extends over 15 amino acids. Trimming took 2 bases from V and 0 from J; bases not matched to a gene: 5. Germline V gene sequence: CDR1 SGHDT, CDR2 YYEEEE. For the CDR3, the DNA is TGTGCCAGCAGCTTTCCGCGGGAGAGCTCCTACGAGCAGTACTTC. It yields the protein CASSFPRESSYEQYF.

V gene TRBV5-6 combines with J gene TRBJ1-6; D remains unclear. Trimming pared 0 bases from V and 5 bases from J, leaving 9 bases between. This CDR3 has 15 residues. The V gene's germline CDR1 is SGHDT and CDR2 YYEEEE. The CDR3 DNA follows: TGTGCCAGCAGCTTGGACGGGAGGGATAATTCACCCCTCCACTTT. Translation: CASSLDGRDNSPLHF.

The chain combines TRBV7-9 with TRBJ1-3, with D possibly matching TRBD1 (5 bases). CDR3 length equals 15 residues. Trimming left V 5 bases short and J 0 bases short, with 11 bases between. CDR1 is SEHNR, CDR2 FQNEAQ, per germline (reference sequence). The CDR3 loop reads CASSRDGSSGNTIYF. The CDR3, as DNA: TGTGCCAGCAGCCGGGACGGGAGCTCTGGAAACACCATATATTTT.

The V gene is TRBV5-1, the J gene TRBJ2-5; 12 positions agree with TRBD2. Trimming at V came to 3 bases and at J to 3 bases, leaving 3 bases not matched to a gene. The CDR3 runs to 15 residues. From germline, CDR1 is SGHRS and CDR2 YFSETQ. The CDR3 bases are TGCGCCAGCAGCTCGACTAGCGGGGGCAAAGAGACCCAGTACTTC. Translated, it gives CASSSTSGGKETQYF.

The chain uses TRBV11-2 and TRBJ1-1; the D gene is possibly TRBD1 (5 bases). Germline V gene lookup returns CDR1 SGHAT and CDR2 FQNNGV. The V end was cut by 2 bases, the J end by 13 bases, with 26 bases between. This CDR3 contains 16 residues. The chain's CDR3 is CASSLRGGIRGSVGFF. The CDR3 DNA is TGTGCCAGCAGCTTACGCGGGGGGATAAGGGGCTCGGTGGGTTTCTTT.

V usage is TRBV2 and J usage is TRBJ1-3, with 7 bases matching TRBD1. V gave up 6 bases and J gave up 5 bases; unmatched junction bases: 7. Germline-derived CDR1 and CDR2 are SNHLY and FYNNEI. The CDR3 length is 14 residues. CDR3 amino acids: CASSARDSRNTIYF. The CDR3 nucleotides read TGTGCCAGCAGCGCTAGGGACAGCCGAAACACCATATATTTT.

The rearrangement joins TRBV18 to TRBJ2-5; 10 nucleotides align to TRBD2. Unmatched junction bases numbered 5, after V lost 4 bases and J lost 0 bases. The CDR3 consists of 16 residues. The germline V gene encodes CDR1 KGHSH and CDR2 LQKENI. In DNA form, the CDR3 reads TGTGCCAGCTCACAACCGGGACTAGCGTACCAAGAGACCCAGTACTTC. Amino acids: CASSQPGLAYQETQYF.

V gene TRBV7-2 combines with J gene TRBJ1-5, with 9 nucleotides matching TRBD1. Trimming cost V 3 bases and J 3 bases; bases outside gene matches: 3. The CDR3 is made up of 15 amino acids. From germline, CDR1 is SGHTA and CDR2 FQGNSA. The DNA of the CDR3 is TGTGCCAGCAGCTTCGACAGGGGGATCAATCAGCCCCAGCATTTT. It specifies CASSFDRGINQPQHF.

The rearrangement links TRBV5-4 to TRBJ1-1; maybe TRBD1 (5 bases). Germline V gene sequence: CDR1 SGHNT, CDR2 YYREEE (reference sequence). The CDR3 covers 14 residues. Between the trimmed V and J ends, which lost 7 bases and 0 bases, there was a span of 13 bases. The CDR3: CASRQIGVNTEAFF. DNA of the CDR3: TGTGCCAGCCGTCAAATAGGGGTGAACACTGAAGCTTTCTTT.

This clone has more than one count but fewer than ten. The CDR3 region has the DNA TGTGCCAGCAGCCGAAGCAGGGTTTTGAACACTGAAGCTTTCTTT. Protein: CASSRSRVLNTEAFF. The chain has TRBV7-9 and TRBJ1-1; perhaps TRBD1 as D (5 bases). V was clipped by 5 bases and J by 0 bases, with 13 bases between them. This CDR3 region has 15 residues. The germline CDR1 and CDR2 sequences are SEHNR and FQNEAQ (reference sequence).

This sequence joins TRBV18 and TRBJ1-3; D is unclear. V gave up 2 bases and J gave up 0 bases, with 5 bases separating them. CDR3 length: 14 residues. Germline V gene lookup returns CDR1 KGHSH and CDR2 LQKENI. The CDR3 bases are TGTGCCAGCTCACCAGGCACCTCTGGAAACACCATATATTTT. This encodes CASSPGTSGNTIYF.

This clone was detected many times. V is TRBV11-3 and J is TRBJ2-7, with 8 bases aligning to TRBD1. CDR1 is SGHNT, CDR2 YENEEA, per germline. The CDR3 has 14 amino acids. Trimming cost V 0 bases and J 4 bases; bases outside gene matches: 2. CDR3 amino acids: CASSLEGQDYEQYF. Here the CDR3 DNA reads TGTGCCAGCAGCTTAGAGGGACAGGATTACGAGCAGTACTTC. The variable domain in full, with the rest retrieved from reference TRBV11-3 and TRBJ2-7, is EAGVVQSPRYKIIEKKQPVAFWCNPISGHNTLYWYLQNLGQGPELLIRYENEEAVDDSQLPKDRFSAERLKGVDSTLKIQPAELGDSAVYLCASSLEGQDYEQYFGPGTRLTVT.

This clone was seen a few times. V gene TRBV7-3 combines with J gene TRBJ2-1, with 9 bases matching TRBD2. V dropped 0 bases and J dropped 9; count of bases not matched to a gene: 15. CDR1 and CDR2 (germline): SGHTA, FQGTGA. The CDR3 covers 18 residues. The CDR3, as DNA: TGTGCCAGCAGCTTAACTAAGGGGGGAAGCGGGAGGTTTCGTGAGCAGTTCTTC. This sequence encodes CASSLTKGGSGRFREQFF.

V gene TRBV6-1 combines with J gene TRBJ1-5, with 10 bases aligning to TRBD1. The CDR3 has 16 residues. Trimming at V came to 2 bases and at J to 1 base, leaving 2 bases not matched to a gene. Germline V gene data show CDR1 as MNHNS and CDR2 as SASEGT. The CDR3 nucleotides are TGTGCCAGCAGTGAACCGGGACAGGGGAGCAATCAGCCCCAGCATTTT. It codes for CASSEPGQGSNQPQHF.

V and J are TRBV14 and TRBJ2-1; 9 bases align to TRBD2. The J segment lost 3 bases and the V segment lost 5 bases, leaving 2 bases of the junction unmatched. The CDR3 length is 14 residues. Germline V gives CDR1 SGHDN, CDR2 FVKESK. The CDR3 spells CASSGLASYNEQFF. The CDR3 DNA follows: TGTGCCAGCAGCGGACTAGCGAGCTACAATGAGCAGTTCTTC.

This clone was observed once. CDR3 nucleotides: TGCGCCAGCAGCTTGGATCGGACAGGGGTCGGCTACACCTTC. Translating it yields CASSLDRTGVGYTF. The gene calls are TRBV5-1 and TRBJ1-2; 9 positions match TRBD1. The germline gives CDR1 SGHRS, CDR2 YFSETQ. V shed 0 bases, J shed 8 bases, and the junction held 5 bases outside the gene matches. This CDR3 comprises 14 residues.

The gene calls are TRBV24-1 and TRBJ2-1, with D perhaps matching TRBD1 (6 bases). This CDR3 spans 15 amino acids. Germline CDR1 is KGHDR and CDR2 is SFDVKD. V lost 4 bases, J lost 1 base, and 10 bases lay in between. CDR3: CATSDPGASYNEQFF. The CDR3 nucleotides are TGTGCCACCAGTGACCCAGGGGCATCCTACAATGAGCAGTTCTTC.

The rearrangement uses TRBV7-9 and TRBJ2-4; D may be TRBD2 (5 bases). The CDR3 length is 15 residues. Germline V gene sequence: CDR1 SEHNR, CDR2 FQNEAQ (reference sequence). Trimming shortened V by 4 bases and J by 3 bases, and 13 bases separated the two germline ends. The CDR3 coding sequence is TGTGCCAGCAGCTACGGACTGAAAGACAAAAACATTCAGTACTTC. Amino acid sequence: CASSYGLKDKNIQYF.